Presented here are 23 T cell receptor beta chains from one specimen sequenced in a study of Ad26.COV2.S vaccination and SARS-CoV-2 variants. The repertoire was sequenced with immunoSEQ multiplex PCR; TCRdb's copy has only in-frame clones and lacks some. Altogether around 450,000 clones are present, roughly nine tenths being singletons, with the ten largest covering over 1.5%. Treatment: about 20 received Ad26.COV2.S at low or high dose, single or two shots; roughly five received placebo; per-sample allocation not given. Sample collection was performed on day 63 after the first vaccine or placebo injection. The input for sequencing was peripheral blood, taken in a trial of Ad26.COV2.S vaccine versus placebo. Every receptor here comes from a person between 18 and 60 years old who received the Ad26.COV2.S COVID-19 vaccine or a placebo.

The genes are TRBV30 and TRBJ1-2, with D possibly matching TRBD1 (5 bases). V was clipped by 7 bases and J by 3 bases, with 21 bases between them. Germline V gene lookup returns CDR1 GTSNPN and CDR2 SVGIG (reference sequence). The CDR3 contains 15 residues. The CDR3 DNA reads as TGTGCCTCTGACGGACCCAGACAGAGTTACTATGGCTACACCTTC. Translated, it gives CASDGPRQSYYGYTF.

The genes are TRBV6-5 and TRBJ1-1; the D is unclear. Germline V CDR1 and CDR2: MNHEY, SVGAGI. The V end was cut by 6 bases, the J end by 0 bases, with 8 bases between. The CDR3 contains 13 residues. The CDR3 DNA is TGTGCCAGCAGCTTTCAAATGAACACTGAAGCTTTCTTT. This sequence encodes CASSFQMNTEAFF.

The V gene is TRBV25-1, the J gene TRBJ1-3; possibly TRBD1 for D (5 bases). Germline CDR1 is MGHDK and CDR2 is SYGVNS. There are 14 residues in the CDR3. Between the trimmed V and J ends, which lost 2 bases and 5 bases, there was a span of 10 bases. CDR3 sequence (DNA): TGTGCCAGCAGTGAACGACAGTCCCGAAACACCATATATTTT. Residues: CASSERQSRNTIYF.

The rearrangement links TRBV6-1 to TRBJ1-2, with D unclear. Trimming cost V 2 bases and J 7 bases, with 14 bases left between them. The CDR3 length is 14 residues. Per germline, CDR1 MNHNS and CDR2 SASEGT. The DNA of the CDR3 is TGTGCCAGCAGTGAATCGGGCACCGGACGTGGCTACACCTTC. It is translated as CASSESGTGRGYTF.

The chain employs TRBV6-5 and TRBJ2-7; perhaps TRBD2 as D (5 bases). V was clipped by 6 bases and J by 2 bases, with 17 bases between them. The CDR3 runs to 15 residues. Germline V gives CDR1 MNHEY, CDR2 SVGAGI. CDR3 residues: CASRSRPAGAYEQYF. CDR3 DNA sequence: TGTGCCAGCAGGTCCCGCCCGGCGGGTGCCTACGAGCAGTACTTC.

The rearrangement uses TRBV7-9 and TRBJ1-1; TRBD1 aligns across 7 bases. The length of the CDR3 is 12 residues. The junction had 7 bases not matched to a gene; V was cut back by 5 bases and J by 10 bases. Germline V gives CDR1 SEHNR, CDR2 FQNEAQ (reference sequence). In DNA, the CDR3 is TGTGCCAGCAGCACCATCGACAGGGCAGCTTTCTTT. It is translated as CASSTIDRAAFF.

The chain links TRBV4-3 to TRBJ1-2; a weak D match, TRBD1 (5 bases). Trimming left V 1 base short and J 6 bases short, with 15 bases between. The germline gives CDR1 LGHNA, CDR2 YSLEER. The CDR3 totals 15 residues. The CDR3 here is CASSQVDWGNNGYTF. CDR3 sequence (DNA): TGCGCCAGCAGCCAAGTAGATTGGGGGAATAATGGCTACACCTTC.

CDR3 residues: CASSLGGSNQPQHF. The CDR3 bases are TGTGCCAGCAGCTTGGGAGGGAGCAATCAGCCCCAGCATTTT. The rearrangement joins TRBV5-6 to TRBJ1-5; D unclear. In germline, CDR1 is SGHDT, CDR2 YYEEEE. The CDR3 contains 14 residues. Trimming cost V 0 bases and J 1 base, with 5 bases left between them.

V usage is TRBV7-6 and J usage is TRBJ2-1; the D gene is possibly TRBD1 (6 bases). In germline, CDR1 is SGHVS, CDR2 FNYEAQ. Trimming cost V 3 bases and J 7 bases, with 10 bases left between them. The CDR3 is made up of 13 amino acids. CDR3 loop: CASSFRGNNEQFF. CDR3 coding DNA: TGTGCCAGCAGCTTTAGGGGGAATAATGAGCAGTTCTTC.

This clone came up once. The rearrangement uses TRBV12-3 or TRBV12-4 and TRBJ1-1; D is undetermined. V lost 6 bases to trimming and J lost 5 bases, with 13 bases between them. This CDR3 has 13 amino acids. This CDR3 is CASSRLLGTEAFF. CDR3 bases: TGTGCCAGCAGCAGACTTCTAGGGACTGAAGCTTTCTTT.

The rearrangement uses TRBV9 and TRBJ1-3, with D unresolved. The CDR3 spans 13 residues. Deletions cut 0 bases from V and 16 bases from J, with 17 bases between. CDR1 SGDLS and CDR2 YYNGEE come from the germline V gene. The CDR3 sequence is CASSVASAPGLYF. In nucleotides, the CDR3 is TGTGCCAGCAGCGTAGCTAGCGCTCCGGGGTTGTATTTT.

The gene calls are TRBV27 and TRBJ2-1; D is unclear. This CDR3 contains 15 residues. CDR1 and CDR2 from the germline V gene are MNHEY and SMNVEV (reference sequence). Trimming stripped 4 bases from V and 2 bases from J, with 12 bases between. CDR3 residues: CASSYFARAYNEQFF. The CDR3 bases are TGTGCCAGCAGTTATTTCGCTAGGGCCTACAATGAGCAGTTCTTC.

CDR3 residues: CASSSTSYNEQFF. As DNA, the CDR3 is TGTGCCAGCAGCTCAACAAGCTACAATGAGCAGTTCTTC. The rearrangement joins TRBV11-2 to TRBJ2-1; D uncertain. Trimming left V 4 bases short and J 3 bases short, with 7 bases between. The CDR3 extends over 13 amino acids. Germline CDR1 is SGHAT and CDR2 is FQNNGV.

V and J are TRBV28 and TRBJ2-1, with D hard to call. Trimming shortened V by 6 bases and J by 4 bases, and 16 bases separated the two germline ends. This CDR3 contains 15 residues. Germline CDR1 MDHEN, CDR2 SYDVKM. CDR3 in DNA: TGTGCCAGCAGAATCAGCTTTACTCTATACAATGAGCAGTTCTTC. This codes for CASRISFTLYNEQFF.

This chain links TRBV2 with TRBJ2-2; TRBD2 matches 11 bases. J lost 7 bases, V lost 5 bases, and 9 bases had no gene match. From germline, CDR1 is SNHLY and CDR2 FYNNEI. The CDR3 consists of 16 residues. CDR3 DNA: TGTGCCAGCAGTCGGGAGACCGGGACTAGCGGCGGGGAGCTGTTTTTT. It yields the protein CASSRETGTSGGELFF.

The chain uses TRBV4-3 and TRBJ2-5; the match to TRBD1 covers 10 bases. The CDR3 has 13 residues. Losses at the gene ends were 4 bases for V and 5 bases for J; bases not matched to a gene: 1. Per the germline V gene, CDR1 is LGHNA and CDR2 is YSLEER. The CDR3 protein is CASSRTGGETQYF. CDR3 sequence (DNA): TGCGCCAGCAGCCGGACAGGGGGGGAGACCCAGTACTTC.

The V and J genes are TRBV19 and TRBJ1-5; unclear D gene. The germline CDR1 and CDR2 sequences are LNHDA and SQIVND (reference sequence). The CDR3 sequence is 13 residues long. Between the trimmed V and J ends, which lost 1 base and 4 bases, there was a span of 5 bases. The CDR3 loop is CASSIVVNQPQHF. In nucleotides, the CDR3 is TGTGCCAGTAGTATAGTGGTAAATCAGCCCCAGCATTTT.

The chain links TRBV7-9 to TRBJ1-6; D is unresolved. Trimming removed 0 bases at V and 8 bases at J, with 5 bases between. The CDR3 contains 13 residues. Germline V gene lookup returns CDR1 SEHNR and CDR2 FQNEAQ (reference sequence). In nucleotides, the CDR3 is TGTGCCAGCAGCTTAGCGACCCATTCACCCCTCCACTTT. This codes for CASSLATHSPLHF.

This chain joins TRBV5-6 and TRBJ1-2; TRBD1 is a possible D gene (5 bases). Per germline, CDR1 SGHDT and CDR2 YYEEEE. V gave up 8 bases and J gave up 5 bases, with 19 bases separating them. The CDR3 length is 14 residues. The CDR3 nucleotides read TGTGCCAGAAGATATTATTCAGAGGGGTATGGCTACACCTTC. It encodes CARRYYSEGYGYTF.

This clone showed up just once. The chain has TRBV6-4 and TRBJ2-1; 7 nucleotides align to TRBD2. CDR1 and CDR2 (germline): MRHNA, SNTAGT. V was clipped by 3 bases and J by 6 bases; unmatched bases: 5. The CDR3 runs 14 residues. The CDR3 bases are TGTGCCAGCAGTGAAGGACTAGTGGGCAATGAGCAGTTCTTC. Amino acid sequence: CASSEGLVGNEQFF.

This sequence joins TRBV11-3 and TRBJ2-1, with TRBD1 matching 8 bases. Per germline, CDR1 SGHNT and CDR2 YENEEA. With V trimmed by 5 bases and J by 8 bases, 11 bases remained unmatched. CDR3 length: 15 amino acids. Written as DNA, the CDR3 is TGTGCCAGCAGCAACCCAGGGGGCGCTTCCTATGAGCAGTTCTTC. It translates to CASSNPGGASYEQFF.

CDR3 nucleotide sequence: TGTGCCAGCAGTGCCCCCGGAGGGGGACGGGCTAGTACAGATACGCAGTATTTT. Protein product: CASSAPGGGRASTDTQYF. The chain recombines TRBV6-1 with TRBJ2-3; TRBD1 or TRBD2 may be the D gene (6 bases each). The CDR3 length is 18 residues. Germline-derived CDR1 and CDR2 are MNHNS and SASEGT. V shed 4 bases and J shed 3 bases, with 23 bases lying between them.

The V and J genes are TRBV3-1 (or the pseudogene TRBV3-2) and TRBJ2-7; the D is unclear. Germline loops: CDR1 LGHDT, CDR2 YNNKEL (reference sequence). V was clipped by 0 bases and J by 0 bases, with 12 bases between them. The CDR3 is 16 residues long. CDR3 sequence reads: CASSQDIGTFSYEQYF. CDR3 bases: TGTGCCAGCAGCCAAGATATTGGAACCTTCTCCTACGAGCAGTACTTC.